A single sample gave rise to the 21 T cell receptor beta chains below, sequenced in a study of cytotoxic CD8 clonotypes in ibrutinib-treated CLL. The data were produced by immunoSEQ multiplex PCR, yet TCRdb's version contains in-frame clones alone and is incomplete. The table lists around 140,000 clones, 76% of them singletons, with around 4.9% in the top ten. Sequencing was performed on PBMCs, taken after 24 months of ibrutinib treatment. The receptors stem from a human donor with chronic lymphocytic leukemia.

CDR3 sequence reads: CASSRYNVNYGYTF. Here the CDR3 DNA reads TGTGCCAGCAGCCGGTATAACGTTAACTATGGCTACACCTTC. The V call is TRBV6-5, the J call TRBJ1-2, with D unclear. Germline V CDR1 and CDR2: MNHEY, SVGAGI. The CDR3 extends over 14 amino acids. V lost 6 bases and J lost 1, with 12 bases in between.

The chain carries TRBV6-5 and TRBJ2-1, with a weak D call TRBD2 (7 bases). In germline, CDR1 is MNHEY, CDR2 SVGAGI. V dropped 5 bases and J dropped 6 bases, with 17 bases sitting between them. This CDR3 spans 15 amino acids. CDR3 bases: TGTGCCAGCAGTCGGACTAGTACAGGGCGCAATGAGCAGTTCTTC. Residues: CASSRTSTGRNEQFF.

CDR3 sequence reads: CASSPGRGENTIYF. The CDR3 DNA reads TGCGCCAGCAGCCCCGGCAGGGGGGAAAACACCATATATTTT. The chain combines TRBV5-1 with TRBJ1-3; the match to TRBD1 covers 7 bases. The CDR3 extends over 14 amino acids. Germline-derived CDR1 and CDR2 are SGHRS and YFSETQ. V lost 4 bases, J lost 6 bases, and 7 bases stayed unmatched.

The CDR3 nucleotides are TGTGCCAGCAGCGTTAGACTAGGAGGAGATACGCAGTATTTT. Amino acid sequence: CASSVRLGGDTQYF. The V and J genes are TRBV9 and TRBJ2-3; possible D gene TRBD2, 6 bases. Germline assignment: CDR1 SGDLS and CDR2 YYNGEE. The CDR3 length is 14 residues. V dropped 2 bases and J dropped 5 bases, with 12 bases sitting between them.

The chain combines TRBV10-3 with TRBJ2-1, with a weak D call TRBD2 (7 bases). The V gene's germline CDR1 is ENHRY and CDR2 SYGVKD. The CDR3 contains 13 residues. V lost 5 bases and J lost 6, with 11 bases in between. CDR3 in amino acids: CAISSGGVNEQFF. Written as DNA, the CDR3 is TGTGCCATCAGTTCGGGGGGCGTCAATGAGCAGTTCTTC.

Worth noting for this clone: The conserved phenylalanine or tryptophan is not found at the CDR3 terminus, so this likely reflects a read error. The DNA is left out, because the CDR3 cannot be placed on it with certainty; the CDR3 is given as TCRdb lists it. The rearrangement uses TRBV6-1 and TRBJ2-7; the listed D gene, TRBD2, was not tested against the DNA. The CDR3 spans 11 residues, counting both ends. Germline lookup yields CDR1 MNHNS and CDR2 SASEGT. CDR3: CASSEKSGGVA.

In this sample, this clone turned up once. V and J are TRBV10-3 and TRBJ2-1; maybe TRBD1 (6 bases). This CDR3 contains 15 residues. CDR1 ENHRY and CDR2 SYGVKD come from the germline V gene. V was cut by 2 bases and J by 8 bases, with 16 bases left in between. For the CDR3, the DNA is TGTGCCATCAGTGAGGCGGCAGGGGTTTCGGATGAGCAGTTCTTC. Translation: CAISEAAGVSDEQFF.

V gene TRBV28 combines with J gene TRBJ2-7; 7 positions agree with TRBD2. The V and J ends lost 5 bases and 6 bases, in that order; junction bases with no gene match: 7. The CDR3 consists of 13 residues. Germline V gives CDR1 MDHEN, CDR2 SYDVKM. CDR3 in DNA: TGTGCCAGCAGTCCGGGTTGGGGGGGCGAGCAGTACTTC. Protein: CASSPGWGGEQYF.

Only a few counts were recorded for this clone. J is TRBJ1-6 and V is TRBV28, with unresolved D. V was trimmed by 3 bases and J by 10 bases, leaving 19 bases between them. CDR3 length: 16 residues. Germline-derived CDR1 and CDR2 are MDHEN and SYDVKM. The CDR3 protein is CASSFPMVWADSPLHF. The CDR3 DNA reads TGTGCCAGCAGTTTCCCAATGGTCTGGGCGGACTCACCCCTCCACTTT.

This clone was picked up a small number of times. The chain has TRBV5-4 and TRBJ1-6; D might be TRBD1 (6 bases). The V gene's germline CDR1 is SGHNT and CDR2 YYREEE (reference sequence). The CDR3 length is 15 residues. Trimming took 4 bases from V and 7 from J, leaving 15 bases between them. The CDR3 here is CASSPTDSANSPLHF. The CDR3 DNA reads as TGTGCCAGCAGCCCGACGGACAGCGCGAATTCACCCCTCCACTTT.

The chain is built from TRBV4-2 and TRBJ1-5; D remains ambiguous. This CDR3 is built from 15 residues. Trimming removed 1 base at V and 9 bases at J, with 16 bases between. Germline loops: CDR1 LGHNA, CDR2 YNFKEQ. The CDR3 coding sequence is TGTGCCAGCAGCCAAGCCCCCAACTCTGGGCGGCCCCAGCATTTT. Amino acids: CASSQAPNSGRPQHF.

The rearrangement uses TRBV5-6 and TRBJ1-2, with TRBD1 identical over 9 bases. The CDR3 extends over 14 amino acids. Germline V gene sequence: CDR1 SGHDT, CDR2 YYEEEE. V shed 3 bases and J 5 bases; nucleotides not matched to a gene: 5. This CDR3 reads CASSWDRVGYGYTF. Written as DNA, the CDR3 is TGTGCCAGCAGCTGGGACAGGGTGGGGTATGGCTACACCTTC. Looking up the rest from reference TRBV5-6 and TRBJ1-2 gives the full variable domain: DAGVTQSPTHLIKTRGQQVTLRCSPKSGHDTVSWYQQALGQGPQFIFQYYEEEERQRGNFPDRFSGHQFPNYSSELNVNALLLGDSALYLCASSWDRVGYGYTFGSGTRLTVV.

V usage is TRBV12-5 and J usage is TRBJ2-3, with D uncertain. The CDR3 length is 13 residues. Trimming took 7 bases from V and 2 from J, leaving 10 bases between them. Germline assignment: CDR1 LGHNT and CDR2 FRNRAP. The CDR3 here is CASAPGHTDTQYF. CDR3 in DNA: TGTGCTAGTGCCCCGGGCCACACAGATACGCAGTATTTT.

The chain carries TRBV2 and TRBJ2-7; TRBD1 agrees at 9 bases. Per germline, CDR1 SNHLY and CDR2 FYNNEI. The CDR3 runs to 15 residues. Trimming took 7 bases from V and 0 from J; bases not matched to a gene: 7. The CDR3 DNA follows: TGTGCCAGCACCGCACAGGGGGCAAGCTCCTACGAGCAGTACTTC. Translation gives CASTAQGASSYEQYF. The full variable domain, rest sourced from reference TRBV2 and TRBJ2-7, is EPEVTQTPSHQVTQMGQEVILRCVPISNHLYFYWYRQILGQKVEFLVSFYNNEISEKSEIFDDQFSVERPDGSNFTLKIRSTKLEDSAMYFCASTAQGASSYEQYFGPGTRLTVT.

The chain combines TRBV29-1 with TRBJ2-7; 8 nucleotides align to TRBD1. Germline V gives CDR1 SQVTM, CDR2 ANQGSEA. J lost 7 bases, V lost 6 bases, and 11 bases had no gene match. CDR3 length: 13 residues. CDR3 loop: CSVGPGTGLEQYF. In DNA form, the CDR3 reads TGCAGCGTGGGCCCCGGGACAGGCCTGGAGCAGTACTTC.

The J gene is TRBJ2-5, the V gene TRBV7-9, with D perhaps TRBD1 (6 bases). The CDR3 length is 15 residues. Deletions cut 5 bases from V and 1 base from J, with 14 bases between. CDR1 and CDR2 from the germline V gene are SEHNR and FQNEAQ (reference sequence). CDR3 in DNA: TGTGCCAGCAGCCCGGCCACAGGGATCCAAGAGACCCAGTACTTC. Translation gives CASSPATGIQETQYF.

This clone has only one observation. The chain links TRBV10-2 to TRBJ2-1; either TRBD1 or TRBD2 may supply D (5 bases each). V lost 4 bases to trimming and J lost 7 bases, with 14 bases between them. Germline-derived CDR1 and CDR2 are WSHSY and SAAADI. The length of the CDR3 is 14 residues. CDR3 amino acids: CASSVSRDGNEQFF. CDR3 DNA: TGCGCCAGCAGTGTGTCACGGGACGGGAATGAGCAGTTCTTC.

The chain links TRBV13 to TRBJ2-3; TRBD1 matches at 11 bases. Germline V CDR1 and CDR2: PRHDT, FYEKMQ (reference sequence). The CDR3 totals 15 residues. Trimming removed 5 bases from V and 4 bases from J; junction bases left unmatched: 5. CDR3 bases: TGTGCCAGCAGCCGGGGGACAGGGGGGGCAGATACGCAGTATTTT. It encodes CASSRGTGGADTQYF.

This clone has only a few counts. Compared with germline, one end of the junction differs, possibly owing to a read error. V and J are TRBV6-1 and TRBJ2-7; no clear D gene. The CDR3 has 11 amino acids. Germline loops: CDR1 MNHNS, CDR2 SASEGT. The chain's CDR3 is CHPAGSYEQYF. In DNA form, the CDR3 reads TGCCACCCGGCTGGATCCTACGAGCAGTACTTC.

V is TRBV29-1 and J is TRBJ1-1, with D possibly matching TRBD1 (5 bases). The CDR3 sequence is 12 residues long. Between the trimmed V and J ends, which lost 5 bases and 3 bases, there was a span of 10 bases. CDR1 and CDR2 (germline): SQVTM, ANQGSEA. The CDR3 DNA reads TGCAGCGTTTGGGGCAGCCACACTGAAGCTTTCTTT. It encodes CSVWGSHTEAFF.

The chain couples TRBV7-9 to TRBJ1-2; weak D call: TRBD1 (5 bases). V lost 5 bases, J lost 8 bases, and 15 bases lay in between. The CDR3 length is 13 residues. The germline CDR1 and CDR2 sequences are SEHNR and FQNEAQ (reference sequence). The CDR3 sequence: CASSHRDSLGYTF. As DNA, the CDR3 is TGTGCCAGCAGCCACCGGGACTCTTTAGGCTACACCTTC.